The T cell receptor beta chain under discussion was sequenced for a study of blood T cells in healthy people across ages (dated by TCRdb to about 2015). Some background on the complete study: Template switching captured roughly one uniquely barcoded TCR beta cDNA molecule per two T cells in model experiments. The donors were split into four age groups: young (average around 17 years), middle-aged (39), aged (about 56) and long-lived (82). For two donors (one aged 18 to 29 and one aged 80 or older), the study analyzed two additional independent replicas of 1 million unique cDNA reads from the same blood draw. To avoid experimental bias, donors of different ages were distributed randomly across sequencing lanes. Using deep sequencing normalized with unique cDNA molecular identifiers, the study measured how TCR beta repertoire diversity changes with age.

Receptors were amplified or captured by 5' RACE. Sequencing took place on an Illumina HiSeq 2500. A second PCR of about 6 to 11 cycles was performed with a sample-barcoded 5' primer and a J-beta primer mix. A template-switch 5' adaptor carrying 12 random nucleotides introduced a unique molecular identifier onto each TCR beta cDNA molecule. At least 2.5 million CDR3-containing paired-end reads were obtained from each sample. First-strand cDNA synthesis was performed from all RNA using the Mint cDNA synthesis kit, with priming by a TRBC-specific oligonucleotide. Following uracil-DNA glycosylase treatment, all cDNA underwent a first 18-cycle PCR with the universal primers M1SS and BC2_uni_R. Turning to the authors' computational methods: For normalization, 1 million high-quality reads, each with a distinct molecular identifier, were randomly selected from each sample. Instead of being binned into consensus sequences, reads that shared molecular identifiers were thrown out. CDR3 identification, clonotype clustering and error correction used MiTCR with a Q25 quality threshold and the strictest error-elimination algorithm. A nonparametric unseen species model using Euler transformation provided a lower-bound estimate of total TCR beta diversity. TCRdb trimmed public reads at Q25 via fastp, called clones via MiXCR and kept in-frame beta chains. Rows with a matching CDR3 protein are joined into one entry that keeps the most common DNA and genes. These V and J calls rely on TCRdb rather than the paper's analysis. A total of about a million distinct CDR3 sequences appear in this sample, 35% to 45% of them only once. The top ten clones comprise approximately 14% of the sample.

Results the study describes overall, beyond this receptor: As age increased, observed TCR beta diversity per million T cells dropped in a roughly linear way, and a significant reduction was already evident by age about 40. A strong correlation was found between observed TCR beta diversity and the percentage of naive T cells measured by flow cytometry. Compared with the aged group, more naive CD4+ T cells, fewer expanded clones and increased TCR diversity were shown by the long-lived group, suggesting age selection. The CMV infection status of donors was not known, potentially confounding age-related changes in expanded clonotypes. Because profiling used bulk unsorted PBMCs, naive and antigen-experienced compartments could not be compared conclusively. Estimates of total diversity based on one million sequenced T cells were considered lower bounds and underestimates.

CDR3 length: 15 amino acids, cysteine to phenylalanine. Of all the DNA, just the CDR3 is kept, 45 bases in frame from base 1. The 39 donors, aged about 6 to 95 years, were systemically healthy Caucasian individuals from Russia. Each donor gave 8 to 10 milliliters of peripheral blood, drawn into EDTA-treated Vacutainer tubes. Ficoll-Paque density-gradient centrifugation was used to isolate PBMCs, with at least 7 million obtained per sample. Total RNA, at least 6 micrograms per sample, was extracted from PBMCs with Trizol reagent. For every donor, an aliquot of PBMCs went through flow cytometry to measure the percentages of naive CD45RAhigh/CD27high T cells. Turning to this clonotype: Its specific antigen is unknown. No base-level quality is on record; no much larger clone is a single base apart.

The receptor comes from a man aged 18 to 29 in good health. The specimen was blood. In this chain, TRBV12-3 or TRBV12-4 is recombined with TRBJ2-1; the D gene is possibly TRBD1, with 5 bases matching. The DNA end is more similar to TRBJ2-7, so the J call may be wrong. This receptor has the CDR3 CASSFAGPPYNEQYF. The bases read TGTGCCAGCAGTTTCGCAGGGCCACCCTACAATGAGCAGTACTTC.